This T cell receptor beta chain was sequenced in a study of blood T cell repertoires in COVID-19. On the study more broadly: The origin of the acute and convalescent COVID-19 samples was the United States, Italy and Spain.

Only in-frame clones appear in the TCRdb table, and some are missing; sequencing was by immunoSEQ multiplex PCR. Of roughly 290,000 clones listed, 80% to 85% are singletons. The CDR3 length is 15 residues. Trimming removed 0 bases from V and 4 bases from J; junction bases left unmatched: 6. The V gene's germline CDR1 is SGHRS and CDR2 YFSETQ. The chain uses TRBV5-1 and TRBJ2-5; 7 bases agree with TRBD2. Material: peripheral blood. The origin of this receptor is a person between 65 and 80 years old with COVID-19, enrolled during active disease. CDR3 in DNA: TGCGCCAGCAGCTTGGCGGGGGGTCTAGGAGAGACCCAGTACTTC. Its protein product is CASSLAGGLGETQYF.